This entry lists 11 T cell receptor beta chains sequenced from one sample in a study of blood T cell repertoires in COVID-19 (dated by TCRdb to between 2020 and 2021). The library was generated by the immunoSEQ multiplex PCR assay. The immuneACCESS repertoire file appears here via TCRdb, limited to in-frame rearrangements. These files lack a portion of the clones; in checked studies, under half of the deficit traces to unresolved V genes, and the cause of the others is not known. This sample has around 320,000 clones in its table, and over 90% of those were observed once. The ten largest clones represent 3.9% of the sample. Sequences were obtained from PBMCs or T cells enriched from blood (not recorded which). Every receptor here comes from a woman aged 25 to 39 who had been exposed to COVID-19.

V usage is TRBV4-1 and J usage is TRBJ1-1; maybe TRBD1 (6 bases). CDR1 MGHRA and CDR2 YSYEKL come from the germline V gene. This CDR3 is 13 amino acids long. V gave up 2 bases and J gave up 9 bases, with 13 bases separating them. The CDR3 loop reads CASSQKGDTQAFF. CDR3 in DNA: TGCGCCAGCAGCCAAAAGGGGGACACCCAAGCTTTCTTT.

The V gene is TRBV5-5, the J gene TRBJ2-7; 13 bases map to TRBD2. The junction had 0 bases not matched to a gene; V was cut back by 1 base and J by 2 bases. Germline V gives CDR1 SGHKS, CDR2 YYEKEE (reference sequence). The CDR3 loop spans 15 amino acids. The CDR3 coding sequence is TGTGCCAGCAGCTTGACTAGCGGGGGGGCCTACGAGCAGTACTTC. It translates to CASSLTSGGAYEQYF.

The CDR3 DNA sequence: TGTGCCAGTAGTCCCTTGGTAAGCGGGGTGTACCAAGAGACCCAGTACTTC. Its protein is CASSPLVSGVYQETQYF. The chain has TRBV19 and TRBJ2-5; 7 bases are shared with TRBD2. J gave up 0 bases and V 5 bases, and 12 bases lay outside the gene matches. The germline V gene encodes CDR1 LNHDA and CDR2 SQIVND (reference sequence). The CDR3 has 17 residues.

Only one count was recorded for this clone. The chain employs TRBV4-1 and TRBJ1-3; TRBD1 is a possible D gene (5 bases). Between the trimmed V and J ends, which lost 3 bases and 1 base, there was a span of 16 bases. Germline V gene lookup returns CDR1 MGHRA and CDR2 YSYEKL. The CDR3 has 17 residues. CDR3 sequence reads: CASSHNRSPGSGNTIYF. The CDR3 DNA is TGCGCCAGCAGCCACAACCGGTCCCCAGGGTCTGGAAACACCATATATTTT.

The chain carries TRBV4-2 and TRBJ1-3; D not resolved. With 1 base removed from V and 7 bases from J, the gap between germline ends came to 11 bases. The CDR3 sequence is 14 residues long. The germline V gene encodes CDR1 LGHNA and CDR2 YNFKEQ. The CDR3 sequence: CASSQGSSGNTIYF. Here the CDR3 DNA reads TGTGCCAGCAGCCAAGGGTCCTCCGGGAACACCATATATTTT.

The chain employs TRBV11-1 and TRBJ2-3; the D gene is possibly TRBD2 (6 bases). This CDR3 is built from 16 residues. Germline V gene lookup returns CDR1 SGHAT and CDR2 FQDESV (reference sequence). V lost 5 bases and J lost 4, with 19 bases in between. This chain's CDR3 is CASSPVLGGVPDTQYF. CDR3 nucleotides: TGTGCCAGCAGCCCCGTGTTAGGAGGGGTGCCAGATACGCAGTATTTT.

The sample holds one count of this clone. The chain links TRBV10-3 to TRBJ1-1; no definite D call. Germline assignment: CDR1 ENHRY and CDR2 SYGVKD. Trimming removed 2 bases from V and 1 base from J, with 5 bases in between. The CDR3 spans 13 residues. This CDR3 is CAISEGGNTEAFF. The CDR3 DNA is TGTGCCATCAGTGAGGGAGGGAACACTGAAGCTTTCTTT.

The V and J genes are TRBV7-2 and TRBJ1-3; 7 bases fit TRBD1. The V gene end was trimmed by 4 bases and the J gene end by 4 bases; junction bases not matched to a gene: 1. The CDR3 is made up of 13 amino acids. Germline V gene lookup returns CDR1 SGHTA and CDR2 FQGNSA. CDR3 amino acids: CASSSDRGNTIYF. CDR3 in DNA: TGTGCCAGCAGCTCGGACAGGGGAAACACCATATATTTT. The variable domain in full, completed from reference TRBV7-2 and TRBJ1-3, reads GAGVSQSPSNKVTEKGKDVELRCDPISGHTALYWYRQSLGQGLEFLIYFQGNSAPDKSGLPSDRFSAERTGGSVSTLTIQRTQQEDSAVYLCASSSDRGNTIYFGEGSWLTVV.

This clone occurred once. This CDR3 reads CASSRGTSGGFQETQYF. The CDR3, as DNA: TGCGCCAGCAGCCGCGGGACTAGCGGGGGGTTCCAAGAGACCCAGTACTTC. The chain joins TRBV4-1 to TRBJ2-5, with 15 bases that match TRBD2. CDR1 is MGHRA and CDR2 is YSYEKL in the germline V gene. The CDR3 consists of 17 residues. The junction had 4 bases not matched to a gene; V was cut back by 4 bases and J by 1 base.

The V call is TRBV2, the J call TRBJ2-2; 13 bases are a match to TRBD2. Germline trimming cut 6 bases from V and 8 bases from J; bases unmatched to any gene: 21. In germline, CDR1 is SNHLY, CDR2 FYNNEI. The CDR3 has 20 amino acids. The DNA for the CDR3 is TGTGCCAGCAGGGAACGACTAGCGGGGGGCCCGGCAGTTCTGTCGGGGGAGCTGTTTTTT. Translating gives CASRERLAGGPAVLSGELFF. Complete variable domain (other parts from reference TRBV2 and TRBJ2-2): EPEVTQTPSHQVTQMGQEVILRCVPISNHLYFYWYRQILGQKVEFLVSFYNNEISEKSEIFDDQFSVERPDGSNFTLKIRSTKLEDSAMYFCASRERLAGGPAVLSGELFFGEGSRLTVL.

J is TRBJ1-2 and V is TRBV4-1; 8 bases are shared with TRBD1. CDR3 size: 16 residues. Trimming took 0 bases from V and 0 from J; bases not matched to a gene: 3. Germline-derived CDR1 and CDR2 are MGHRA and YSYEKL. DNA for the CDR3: TGCGCCAGCAGCCAAGAAGGGACAGGAGCTAACTATGGCTACACCTTC. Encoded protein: CASSQEGTGANYGYTF.